The 3 T cell receptor beta chains given below trace back to one sample, sequenced in a study of cytomegalovirus exposure and HLA in healthy donors. PCR was performed using 60 Vbeta and 13 Jbeta primers. TCRdb's copy holds only in-frame clones and misses some; the assay was immunoSEQ multiplex PCR. The sample carries around 150,000 clones, approximately 80% recorded once. Sequencing was done on a sample of PBMCs. These TCRs come from a male donor in good health and CMV-seronegative.

CDR3 bases: TGTGCCAGCACCTACAGCGGGGGACAGAACACTGAAGCTTTCTTT. This encodes CASTYSGGQNTEAFF. V gene TRBV7-2 combines with J gene TRBJ1-1; TRBD1 is a possible D gene (6 bases). Deletions cut 7 bases from V and 1 base from J, with 16 bases between. Per the germline V gene, CDR1 is SGHTA and CDR2 is FQGNSA. The CDR3 is 15 amino acids. Supplemented by reference TRBV7-2 and TRBJ1-1, the full variable domain reads GAGVSQSPSNKVTEKGKDVELRCDPISGHTALYWYRQSLGQGLEFLIYFQGNSAPDKSGLPSDRFSAERTGGSVSTLTIQRTQQEDSAVYLCASTYSGGQNTEAFFGQGTRLTVV.

The V gene is TRBV7-2, the J gene TRBJ1-4, with TRBD1 matching over 11 bases. The CDR3 has 14 amino acids. V trimming: 0 bases; J trimming: 11 bases; junction bases outside the gene matches: 2. Per germline, CDR1 SGHTA and CDR2 FQGNSA. CDR3 protein: CASSLAGTGGKLFF. The CDR3, as DNA: TGTGCCAGCAGCTTAGCGGGGACAGGGGGGAAACTGTTTTTT.

J is TRBJ2-5 and V is TRBV30, with TRBD2 as a possible D gene (6 bases). The last part of the DNA fits TRBJ2-7 better; the J call may be wrong. Germline lookup yields CDR1 GTSNPN and CDR2 SVGIG (reference sequence). This CDR3 spans 16 amino acids. The CDR3 is CAWSEAGLGRGGEQYF. The CDR3 coding sequence is TGTGCCTGGAGTGAGGCGGGTCTAGGAAGGGGAGGCGAGCAGTACTTC.